The 13 T cell receptor beta chains below come from one sample, sequenced in a study of cytomegalovirus exposure and HLA in healthy donors. With 60 Vbeta and 13 Jbeta primers, the PCR was carried out. The method was immunoSEQ multiplex PCR; TCRdb's version includes in-frame clones alone and lacks a portion of them. The sample has 130,000 to 150,000 clones. Sample: PBMCs. These receptors all stem from a male donor in good health and CMV-seronegative.

The rearrangement uses TRBV19 and TRBJ1-5; 10 bases fit TRBD1. V trimming: 5 bases; J trimming: 1 base; junction bases outside the gene matches: 5. The germline V gene encodes CDR1 LNHDA and CDR2 SQIVND (reference sequence). The CDR3 is made up of 16 amino acids. CDR3 DNA sequence: TGTGCCAGTAGTCCGATGGGACAGGGGAGCAATCAGCCCCAGCATTTT. Translated, it gives CASSPMGQGSNQPQHF. The variable domain in full, completed from reference TRBV19 and TRBJ1-5, reads DGGITQSPKYLFRKEGQNVTLSCEQNLNHDAMYWYRQDPGQGLRLIYYSQIVNDFQKGDIAEGYSVSREKKESFPLTVTSAQKNPTAFYLCASSPMGQGSNQPQHFGDGTRLSIL.

The chain couples TRBV18 to TRBJ1-4, with 9 positions matching TRBD1. CDR3 length: 15 residues. Germline V gene lookup returns CDR1 KGHSH and CDR2 LQKENI. The trim removed 6 bases at V and 4 bases at J, leaving 6 bases unmatched. In DNA, the CDR3 is TGTGCCAGCTCCCGACAGGGGGGTCTTAATGAAAAACTGTTTTTT. Translating it yields CASSRQGGLNEKLFF.

The DNA of the CDR3 is TGCGCCAGCAGCCAAGAGTGGGGTAGCGGGGGTAGGGCAGATACGCAGTATTTT. This sequence encodes CASSQEWGSGGRADTQYF. This rearrangement joins TRBV4-3 to TRBJ2-3; 9 positions agree with TRBD2. Germline V CDR1 and CDR2: LGHNA, YSLEER. The CDR3 has 18 amino acids. J lost 4 bases, V lost 0 bases, and 11 bases had no gene match.

CDR3 residues: CASSLRTKSNEQFF. CDR3 nucleotides: TGTGCCAGCAGCTTGCGGACAAAAAGCAATGAGCAGTTCTTC. V and J are TRBV5-8 and TRBJ2-1, with D maybe TRBD1 (5 bases). Trimming took off 1 base at V and 6 bases at J, with 11 bases between the two ends. The CDR3 consists of 14 residues. The germline V gene has CDR1 SGHTS and CDR2 YDEGEE.

This chain uses TRBV18 with TRBJ2-4, with D possibly TRBD1 on 5 matching bases. The CDR3 consists of 16 residues. Germline values: CDR1 KGHSH, CDR2 LQKENI. Trimming left V 3 bases short and J 0 bases short, with 12 bases between. CDR3: CASSPLDTLAKNIQYF. DNA for the CDR3: TGTGCCAGCTCACCCCTGGACACACTAGCCAAAAACATTCAGTACTTC.

The V call is TRBV19, the J call TRBJ2-1, with 7 bases aligning to TRBD1. The CDR3 length is 16 residues. Germline CDR1 LNHDA, CDR2 SQIVND (reference sequence). J gave up 1 base and V 5 bases, and 8 bases lay outside the gene matches. CDR3 protein: CASSYRGTVSYNEQFF. CDR3 coding DNA: TGTGCCAGTAGTTATCGAGGGACAGTATCCTACAATGAGCAGTTCTTC.

The chain carries TRBV28 and TRBJ1-5; a possible D gene is TRBD1 (5 bases). Germline V lookup: CDR1 MDHEN, CDR2 SYDVKM. Trimming left V 7 bases short and J 3 bases short, with 13 bases between. The CDR3 totals 14 residues. CDR3 region: CASTAGGYNQPQHF. The CDR3 coding sequence is TGTGCCAGCACCGCGGGGGGGTACAATCAGCCCCAGCATTTT.

The chain couples TRBV29-1 to TRBJ2-3, with TRBD1 matching over 8 bases. Germline V gene sequence: CDR1 SQVTM, CDR2 ANQGSEA. This CDR3 spans 12 amino acids. CDR3 in amino acids: CAAQGASNTQYF. The CDR3 DNA reads TGCGCGGCGCAGGGGGCCTCCAATACGCAGTATTTT.

The chain is built from TRBV6-1 and TRBJ1-1; D unclear. Germline V gene data show CDR1 as MNHNS and CDR2 as SASEGT. Trimming removed 4 bases at V and 0 bases at J, with 12 bases between. The length of the CDR3 is 15 residues. In DNA form, the CDR3 reads TGTGCCAGCAGTGGACGGACGGACTTGAACACTGAAGCTTTCTTT. Its protein product is CASSGRTDLNTEAFF.

The genes are TRBV30 and TRBJ1-4; D may be TRBD1 (6 bases). Germline loops: CDR1 GTSNPN, CDR2 SVGIG (reference sequence). CDR3 size: 13 residues. Here the CDR3 reads CAAGAQTNEKLFF. CDR3 bases: TGTGCTGCAGGGGCACAAACTAATGAAAAACTGTTTTTT.

The V call is TRBV29-1, the J call TRBJ1-2; unclear D gene. Germline V lookup: CDR1 SQVTM, CDR2 ANQGSEA. There are 12 residues in the CDR3. V dropped 3 bases and J dropped 4 bases, with 9 bases sitting between them. CDR3 sequence: CSVDGGGYGYTF. The CDR3 DNA is TGCAGCGTTGACGGCGGTGGCTATGGCTACACCTTC. Using reference TRBV29-1 and TRBJ1-2 for the parts outside the CDR3, the full variable domain is SAVISQKPSRDICQRGTSLTIQCQVDSQVTMMFWYRQQPGQSLTLIATANQGSEATYESGFVIDKFPISRPNLTFSTLTVSNMSPEDSSIYLCSVDGGGYGYTFGSGTRLTVV.

Here the CDR3 reads CASRVSWGTPYEQYF. The CDR3 DNA reads as TGTGCCAGCAGGGTGTCGTGGGGGACTCCCTACGAGCAGTACTTC. The rearrangement links TRBV27 to TRBJ2-7; tentatively, D is TRBD2 (6 bases). The CDR3 totals 15 residues. Trimming cost V 6 bases and J 2 bases, with 17 bases left between them. Germline CDR1 reads MNHEY; CDR2 reads SMNVEV (reference sequence).

This sequence joins TRBV18 and TRBJ1-4; TRBD1 aligns across 12 bases. This CDR3 is 17 amino acids long. Unmatched junction bases numbered 9, after V lost 2 bases and J lost 8 bases. CDR1 is KGHSH and CDR2 is LQKENI in the germline V gene. The CDR3 here is CASSPIGTGGYSEKLFF. In DNA form, the CDR3 reads TGTGCCAGCTCACCAATAGGGACAGGGGGCTATTCCGAAAAACTGTTTTTT.